Following are 10 T cell receptor beta chains from one sample sequenced in a study of technical replicates of blood from several donors. The repertoire was sequenced with immunoSEQ multiplex PCR; TCRdb's copy has only in-frame clones and lacks some. The sample consists of nearly 80,000 clones, around nine tenths of them appearing once. The sequencing input was T cells isolated from PBMCs. These receptors were collected from a human donor in good health.

The sample holds one count of this clone. This rearrangement joins TRBV5-4 to TRBJ2-7; D possibly corresponds to TRBD2 (6 bases). V was trimmed by 1 base and J by 0 bases, leaving 11 bases between them. This CDR3 is 15 amino acids long. Germline-derived CDR1 and CDR2 are SGHNT and YYREEE (reference sequence). CDR3 coding DNA: TGTGCCAGCAGCTTGCGGGGGTCCTTCTCCTACGAGCAGTACTTC. Translated, it gives CASSLRGSFSYEQYF.

The chain uses TRBV5-6 and TRBJ2-1; 7 bases are shared with TRBD1. Germline trimming cut 0 bases from V and 7 bases from J; bases unmatched to any gene: 1. In germline, CDR1 is SGHDT, CDR2 YYEEEE. The CDR3 runs to 13 residues. This CDR3 reads CASSLDRGNEQFF. CDR3 nucleotides: TGTGCCAGCAGCTTGGACAGGGGAAATGAGCAGTTCTTC.

The chain uses TRBV6-1 and TRBJ1-5; no clear D. The CDR3 spans 17 residues. Trimming pared 0 bases from V and 2 bases from J, leaving 14 bases between. Germline values: CDR1 MNHNS, CDR2 SASEGT. CDR3 in amino acids: CASSEADLTGGNQPQHF. Written as DNA, the CDR3 is TGTGCCAGCAGTGAAGCGGACTTGACGGGAGGCAATCAGCCCCAGCATTTT.

The V and J genes are TRBV19 and TRBJ2-7; tentative D call: TRBD2 (5 bases). Germline V gene sequence: CDR1 LNHDA, CDR2 SQIVND (reference sequence). This CDR3 is 13 amino acids long. The V end lost 6 bases, the J end lost 2 bases, and 11 bases lay between the germline ends. The CDR3 DNA reads as TGTGCCAGTAGCGAGGGCGGAGCCTACGAGCAGTACTTC. Its translation is CASSEGGAYEQYF.

This chain links TRBV7-3 with TRBJ2-5; D is perhaps TRBD2 (5 bases). The V gene's germline CDR1 is SGHTA and CDR2 FQGTGA. The CDR3 sequence is 19 residues long. V lost 4 bases, J lost 5 bases, and 29 bases lay in between. CDR3 bases: TGTGCCAGCAGCTCTCGGTTGGGGAGTGGGATGGAAACCTCGGAGACCCAGTACTTC. It yields the protein CASSSRLGSGMETSETQYF.

The CDR3 region is CASSLRQGLDGYTF. In DNA form, the CDR3 reads TGTGCCAGCAGTCTACGACAGGGATTAGACGGCTACACCTTC. This sequence joins TRBV27 and TRBJ1-2; 7 nucleotides align to TRBD1. The trim removed 5 bases at V and 8 bases at J, leaving 11 bases unmatched. The germline gives CDR1 MNHEY, CDR2 SMNVEV (reference sequence). The CDR3 is made up of 14 amino acids.

The chain combines TRBV7-3 with TRBJ1-1, with D possibly being TRBD1 (5 bases). V was clipped by 3 bases and J by 9 bases, with 11 bases between them. The CDR3 runs 12 residues. Germline V gene sequence: CDR1 SGHTA, CDR2 FQGTGA. Written as DNA, the CDR3 is TGTGCCAGCAGCTTCGGACAAGGCCAAGCTTTCTTT. It translates to CASSFGQGQAFF.

This chain joins TRBV7-2 and TRBJ2-2; D is perhaps TRBD1 (6 bases). CDR3 size: 14 residues. V lost 5 bases and J lost 10, with 17 bases in between. Germline V gives CDR1 SGHTA, CDR2 FQGNSA. The chain's CDR3 is CASSGKIQGEELFF. DNA of the CDR3: TGTGCCAGCAGCGGTAAAATACAGGGCGAGGAGCTGTTTTTT. The complete variable domain, with remaining parts taken from reference TRBV7-2 and TRBJ2-2, reads GAGVSQSPSNKVTEKGKDVELRCDPISGHTALYWYRQSLGQGLEFLIYFQGNSAPDKSGLPSDRFSAERTGGSVSTLTIQRTQQEDSAVYLCASSGKIQGEELFFGEGSRLTVL.

V usage is TRBV5-6 and J usage is TRBJ2-7; 8 bases line up with TRBD2. Trimming removed 4 bases from V and 2 bases from J; junction bases left unmatched: 5. CDR1 is SGHDT, CDR2 YYEEEE, per germline. The CDR3 contains 14 residues. Here the CDR3 DNA reads TGTGCCAGCAGCGGGAGCGGGAGTACCTACGAGCAGTACTTC. Its translation: CASSGSGSTYEQYF.

This clone was found once. The genes are TRBV11-2 and TRBJ1-4, with a tentative D call TRBD1 (5 bases). Germline V gives CDR1 SGHAT, CDR2 FQNNGV. CDR3 length equals 14 residues. V dropped 5 bases and J dropped 2 bases, with 9 bases sitting between them. The CDR3 here is CASSRGVTNEKLFF. In nucleotides, the CDR3 is TGTGCCAGCAGCCGGGGGGTGACTAATGAAAAACTGTTTTTT. Together with reference TRBV11-2 and TRBJ1-4, the CDR3 gives the full variable domain: EAGVAQSPRYKIIEKRQSVAFWCNPISGHATLYWYQQILGQGPKLLIQFQNNGVVDDSQLPKDRFSAERLKGVDSTLKIQPAKLEDSAVYLCASSRGVTNEKLFFGSGTQLSVL.